This T cell receptor beta chain stems from a study of pediatric ulcerative colitis. Findings and caveats of the study: Repertoires came from total lymphocyte DNA, so rare subsets like regulatory T cells may be missed. No controls had the two rectal clonotypes shared by ulcerative colitis patients.

At colonoscopy, a blood sample was also collected. About this clone: As yet, its antigen is unknown.

Germline-derived CDR1 and CDR2 are WSHSY and SAAADI. V lost 5 bases to trimming and J lost 3 bases; unmatched junction nucleotides: 15. The length of the CDR3 is 18 residues. Sequencing depth was up to 500,000 reads per sample. Only in-frame clones appear in the TCRdb table, and some are missing; sequencing was by immunoSEQ multiplex PCR. The sample includes roughly 64,000 clones, approximately 87% of them seen just once. This clonotype was sampled from a boy aged 5-17 years with severe ulcerative colitis. Sequencing used blood. This rearrangement joins TRBV10-2 to TRBJ2-7; 11 bases map to TRBD1. The CDR3 protein is CASSLHPPGQGVHYEQYF. The CDR3 region has the DNA TGCGCCAGCAGTCTCCACCCTCCGGGACAGGGGGTTCACTACGAGCAGTACTTC.